Following are 21 T cell receptor beta chains from one sample sequenced in a study of cytomegalovirus exposure and HLA in healthy donors. Both 60 Vbeta primers and 13 Jbeta primers went into the PCR. Method: immunoSEQ multiplex PCR; TCRdb's copy keeps in-frame clones and lacks some. Of some 130,000 clones listed, about 63% are singletons. Sequencing was carried out using PBMCs. The receptors here all came from a man aged 25-45 years in good health and CMV-seropositive.

The chain combines TRBV5-8 with TRBJ2-6, with a tentative D call TRBD1 (5 bases). CDR1 is SGHTS, CDR2 YDEGEE, per germline. The CDR3 totals 19 residues. V lost 0 bases to trimming and J lost 2 bases, with 18 bases between them. This chain's CDR3 is CASSLDHFRVGAGANVLTF. As DNA, the CDR3 is TGTGCCAGCAGCTTGGATCATTTTCGAGTAGGGGCTGGGGCCAACGTCCTGACTTTC.

This chain links TRBV30 with TRBJ2-1; D is ambiguous. Germline CDR1 GTSNPN, CDR2 SVGIG (reference sequence). The ends were cut back, 0 bases at V and 8 bases at J, with 8 bases in the middle. This CDR3 is built from 12 residues. CDR3 nucleotide sequence: TGTGCCTGGAGTGTGATAACAGATGAGCAGTTCTTC. The encoded protein is CAWSVITDEQFF. The whole variable domain, remainder taken from reference TRBV30 and TRBJ2-1, is SQTIHQWPATLVQPVGSPLSLECTVEGTSNPNLYWYRQAAGRGLQLLFYSVGIGQISSEVPQNLSASRPQDRQFILSSKKLLLSDSGFYLCAWSVITDEQFFGPGTRLTVL.

V is TRBV2 and J is TRBJ2-5, with 7 bases that match TRBD2. The better agreement between TRBJ2-7 and the DNA end casts doubt on the J call. CDR3 length: 13 amino acids. CDR1 is SNHLY, CDR2 FYNNEI, per germline. CDR3 DNA sequence: TGTGCCAGCAGTGTGGGGAGGGGCTACGAGCAGTACTTC. This gives the protein CASSVGRGYEQYF.

The rearrangement uses TRBV6-6 and TRBJ2-2, with 7 bases fitting TRBD2. V was pared by 4 bases and J by 0 bases, with 2 bases of the junction left unmatched. The germline CDR1 and CDR2 sequences are MNHNY and SVGAGI (reference sequence). The CDR3 is made up of 15 amino acids. CDR3 residues: CASSLLAANTGELFF. The CDR3 nucleotides read TGTGCCAGCAGTTTGCTAGCGGCGAACACCGGGGAGCTGTTTTTT.

The table lists this clone with a few counts. The chain carries TRBV30 and TRBJ1-1; no firm D call. Trimming left V 0 bases short and J 7 bases short, with 9 bases between. The CDR3 is 12 residues long. Germline V gene sequence: CDR1 GTSNPN, CDR2 SVGIG (reference sequence). CDR3 sequence reads: CAWSVRQFEAFF. Written as DNA, the CDR3 is TGTGCCTGGAGTGTACGTCAGTTTGAAGCTTTCTTT.

V and J are TRBV4-1 and TRBJ2-1; 10 nucleotides line up with TRBD2. The V segment lost 4 bases and the J segment 3 bases; nucleotides outside the gene matches: 3. From germline, CDR1 is MGHRA and CDR2 YSYEKL. The CDR3 totals 15 residues. The CDR3 DNA follows: TGCGCCAGCAGCCGCGGGACTAGCGACTACAATGAGCAGTTCTTC. It translates to CASSRGTSDYNEQFF.

The chain joins TRBV27 to TRBJ2-6; 12 bases are shared with TRBD1. The germline V gene has CDR1 MNHEY and CDR2 SMNVEV (reference sequence). This CDR3 has 15 residues. The CDR3 region has the DNA TGTGCGACCGGGACAGGGGGCTTTGGGGCCAACGTCCTGACTTTC. Translation: CATGTGGFGANVLTF.

In its sample, this clone was seen a few times. The chain links TRBV7-9 to TRBJ2-1; 9 positions match TRBD2. Looked up from germline, CDR1 is SEHNR and CDR2 is FQNEAQ (reference sequence). The CDR3 consists of 16 residues. The ends lost 4 bases at V and 3 bases at J; junction bases unmatched: 7. This CDR3 reads CASSSQASGVYNEQFF. CDR3 DNA sequence: TGTGCCAGCAGCTCCCAAGCTAGCGGGGTCTACAATGAGCAGTTCTTC.

The V call is TRBV27, the J call TRBJ1-2; 7 bases map to TRBD1. The germline gives CDR1 MNHEY, CDR2 SMNVEV (reference sequence). Trimming at V came to 5 bases and at J to 4 bases, leaving 10 bases not matched to a gene. The CDR3 runs 15 residues. For the CDR3, the DNA is TGTGCCAGCAGTCGGAACTTAGGGGGCGGCTATGGCTACACCTTC. This encodes CASSRNLGGGYGYTF.

V gene TRBV4-3 combines with J gene TRBJ1-1; D remains unclear. Per germline, CDR1 LGHNA and CDR2 YSLEER. The CDR3 is made up of 13 amino acids. The V end was cut by 5 bases, the J end by 1 base, with 8 bases between. CDR3 coding DNA: TGCGCCAGCAGCATCGGGGAGAACACTGAAGCTTTCTTT. Translating it yields CASSIGENTEAFF.

V is TRBV5-1 and J is TRBJ2-5, with D perhaps TRBD1 (7 bases). Germline assignment: CDR1 SGHRS and CDR2 YFSETQ. The CDR3 spans 16 residues. Trimming stripped 1 base from V and 3 bases from J, with 16 bases between. CDR3 nucleotides: TGCGCCAGCAGCTTGTACTCAGGGGGGTTAGAAGAGACCCAGTACTTC. Translation gives CASSLYSGGLEETQYF. The variable domain in full, completed from reference TRBV5-1 and TRBJ2-5, reads KAGVTQTPRYLIKTRGQQVTLSCSPISGHRSVSWYQQTPGQGLQFLFEYFSETQRNKGNFPGRFSGRQFSNSRSEMNVSTLELGDSALYLCASSLYSGGLEETQYFGPGTRLLVL.

The genes are TRBV7-9 and TRBJ2-1, with 9 bases lining up with TRBD2. The germline V gene encodes CDR1 SEHNR and CDR2 FQNEAQ (reference sequence). The CDR3 loop spans 14 amino acids. Trimming took 2 bases from V and 6 from J; bases not matched to a gene: 2. CDR3 amino acids: CASSLSSGGNEQFF. As DNA, the CDR3 is TGTGCCAGCAGCTTAAGTAGCGGGGGCAATGAGCAGTTCTTC.

The V call is TRBV7-9, the J call TRBJ2-7; 9 bases match TRBD1. The CDR3 totals 16 residues. Trimming removed 1 base from V and 7 bases from J; junction bases left unmatched: 11. Germline CDR1 is SEHNR and CDR2 is FQNEAQ (reference sequence). CDR3 region: CASSLGPGQGSLEQYF. CDR3 DNA sequence: TGTGCCAGCAGCTTAGGACCGGGACAGGGCTCTCTAGAGCAGTACTTC. The whole variable domain, filled in from reference TRBV7-9 and TRBJ2-7, reads DTGVSQNPRHKITKRGQNVTFRCDPISEHNRLYWYRQTLGQGPEFLTYFQNEAQLEKSRLLSDRFSAERPKGSFSTLEIQRTEQGDSAMYLCASSLGPGQGSLEQYFGPGTRLTVT.

The rearrangement links TRBV27 to TRBJ1-2, with D perhaps matching TRBD1 (6 bases). Trimming took off 0 bases at V and 2 bases at J, with 19 bases between the two ends. Germline CDR1 is MNHEY and CDR2 is SMNVEV (reference sequence). This CDR3 region has 18 residues. Here the CDR3 reads CASSLSNKELRGNYGYTF. Written as DNA, the CDR3 is TGTGCCAGCAGTTTATCGAACAAGGAGTTGAGGGGGAACTATGGCTACACCTTC.

This rearrangement joins TRBV18 to TRBJ1-5, with D possibly matching TRBD1 (5 bases). This CDR3 has 13 amino acids. CDR1 and CDR2 from the germline V gene are KGHSH and LQKENI. V was cut by 6 bases and J by 5 bases, with 11 bases left in between. The CDR3 spells CASSQWGDQPQHF. The CDR3 DNA reads as TGTGCCAGCTCCCAATGGGGGGATCAGCCCCAGCATTTT.

The chain combines TRBV27 with TRBJ1-4; D remains ambiguous. V shed 8 bases and J shed 0 bases, with 13 bases lying between them. The CDR3 loop spans 15 amino acids. Germline CDR1 MNHEY, CDR2 SMNVEV (reference sequence). In nucleotides, the CDR3 is TGTGCCAGCTCGGCCAGGTTTGCAACTAATGAAAAACTGTTTTTT. Protein sequence: CASSARFATNEKLFF.

This clone was recorded only once. V gene TRBV11-2 combines with J gene TRBJ2-1; 8 bases are shared with TRBD2. Germline-derived CDR1 and CDR2 are SGHAT and FQNNGV. Trimming cost V 0 bases and J 4 bases; bases outside gene matches: 2. CDR3 size: 15 residues. The CDR3, as DNA: TGTGCCAGCAGCTTAGAAGCGGGAGATTACAATGAGCAGTTCTTC. Amino acids: CASSLEAGDYNEQFF.

The genes are TRBV18 and TRBJ1-4; the match to TRBD1 covers 7 bases. The J segment lost 2 bases and the V segment lost 3 bases, leaving 15 bases of the junction unmatched. Looked up from germline, CDR1 is KGHSH and CDR2 is LQKENI. The CDR3 has 19 amino acids. The CDR3 spells CASSPLENRGEGTNEKLFF. The CDR3 region has the DNA TGTGCCAGCTCACCCTTGGAAAACAGGGGTGAGGGGACTAATGAAAAACTGTTTTTT.

The chain joins TRBV9 to TRBJ2-5; 9 bases are a match to TRBD2. CDR1 SGDLS and CDR2 YYNGEE come from the germline V gene. After removal of 2 bases from V and 3 bases from J, the junction contained 11 bases not matched to a gene. The CDR3 runs to 17 residues. The CDR3 is CASSVSNGLAGEETQYF. In DNA form, the CDR3 reads TGTGCCAGCAGCGTCTCTAATGGATTAGCGGGAGAAGAGACCCAGTACTTC. The full variable domain, with the rest looked up from reference TRBV9 and TRBJ2-5, is DSGVTQTPKHLITATGQRVTLRCSPRSGDLSVYWYQQSLDQGLQFLIQYYNGEERAKGNILERFSAQQFPDLHSELNLSSLELGDSALYFCASSVSNGLAGEETQYFGPGTRLLVL.

This clone was picked up a small number of times. This chain joins TRBV14 and TRBJ1-2, with TRBD1 matching 8 bases. Germline lookup yields CDR1 SGHDN and CDR2 FVKESK. The J segment lost 4 bases and the V segment lost 1 base, leaving 5 bases of the junction unmatched. The CDR3 covers 15 residues. The CDR3: CASSQGSGGVYGYTF. The CDR3 bases are TGTGCCAGCAGCCAAGGCTCAGGGGGCGTCTATGGCTACACCTTC.

This chain links TRBV7-3 with TRBJ2-7; 12 nucleotides match TRBD1. In germline, CDR1 is SGHTA, CDR2 FQGTGA. J lost 5 bases, V lost 1 base, and 3 bases had no gene match. There are 15 residues in the CDR3. The CDR3 region has the DNA TGTGCCAGCAGCTTAATGGGACAGGGGGCGGACGAGCAGTACTTC. The encoded protein is CASSLMGQGADEQYF.